The clone carrying this T cell receptor (beta chain) was seen more than once but under ten times. The target antigen is unknown. With V trimmed by 4 bases and J by 3 bases, 6 bases remained unmatched. The CDR3 runs 16 residues. The germline V gene has CDR1 MRHNA and CDR2 SNTAGT. The repertoire was sequenced with immunoSEQ multiplex PCR; TCRdb's copy has only in-frame clones and lacks some. The profile shows about 29,000 clones, 93% of them singletons. This sample stems from a study of T cell responses to AZD1222 COVID-19 vaccine. About the research overall: Second-dose intervals of approximately 4 or approximately 12 weeks were pooled. Broader study findings: White British people made up most donors, females outnumbered males, and clonal diversity was possibly underestimated. Of the AZD1222 recipients, only 5 or 6 were seropositive at baseline.

This sequence joins TRBV6-4 and TRBJ2-3; 11 positions match TRBD2. The sample here was peripheral blood, taken on day 0 of AZD1222 vaccination. The clonotype was recovered from an adult in good health. In DNA form, the CDR3 reads TGTGCCAGCAGTGCACTAGCGGGAGAAGCGACAGATACGCAGTATTTT. Its protein product is CASSALAGEATDTQYF.